These 22 T cell receptor beta chains came from one sample sequenced in a study of blood T cell repertoires in COVID-19. Here immunoSEQ multiplex PCR was the method, and the copy in TCRdb shows in-frame clones only, minus some. Of some 240,000 clones in the sample, approximately 86% were seen once. Material: PBMCs or T cells enriched from blood (not recorded which). The source of these receptors is a woman aged 40 to 55 with acute COVID-19.

The rearrangement uses TRBV9 and TRBJ2-2, with 8 positions matching TRBD2. J was trimmed by 4 bases and V by 1 base; bases with no gene match: 0. Per the germline V gene, CDR1 is SGDLS and CDR2 is YYNGEE. This CDR3 has 14 amino acids. The CDR3 region has the DNA TGTGCCAGCAGCGTACTAGCGGGCACCGGGGAGCTGTTTTTT. This encodes CASSVLAGTGELFF.

V and J are TRBV28 and TRBJ1-4; 9 bases are shared with TRBD1. The junction had 7 bases not matched to a gene; V was cut back by 6 bases and J by 11 bases. Germline values: CDR1 MDHEN, CDR2 SYDVKM. The CDR3 contains 13 residues. The CDR3, as DNA: TGTGCCAGCAGACCCTCGGGACAGGGTAAACTGTTTTTT. It specifies CASRPSGQGKLFF. Filled out from reference TRBV28 and TRBJ1-4, the complete variable domain reads DVKVTQSSRYLVKRTGEKVFLECVQDMDHENMFWYRQDPGLGLRLIYFSYDVKMKEKGDIPEGYSVSREKKERFSLILESASTNQTSMYLCASRPSGQGKLFFGSGTQLSVL.

The chain uses TRBV5-6 and TRBJ2-1; 14 bases match TRBD2. V gave up 2 bases and J gave up 10 bases; unmatched junction bases: 8. The CDR3 consists of 16 residues. The V gene's germline CDR1 is SGHDT and CDR2 YYEEEE. The CDR3 sequence: CASSLTGLAGVVEQFF. The CDR3 nucleotides read TGTGCCAGCAGCTTAACGGGACTAGCGGGAGTCGTGGAGCAGTTCTTC.

This clone was counted a few times. The chain links TRBV5-6 to TRBJ2-1, with a weak D call TRBD1 (7 bases). V lost 5 bases, J lost 0 bases, and 15 bases lay in between. CDR1 is SGHDT and CDR2 is YYEEEE in the germline V gene. The CDR3 is 16 residues long. In nucleotides, the CDR3 is TGTGCCAGCAGGGAACAGGGGAGGAGCTCCTACAATGAGCAGTTCTTC. Translated, it gives CASREQGRSSYNEQFF.

V is TRBV5-1 and J is TRBJ2-7; weak D call: TRBD1 (5 bases). Per germline, CDR1 SGHRS and CDR2 YFSETQ. The CDR3 runs 14 residues. The ends were cut back, 0 bases at V and 0 bases at J, with 7 bases in the middle. DNA of the CDR3: TGCGCCAGCAGCTTGGATGACAGCTCCTACGAGCAGTACTTC. Its protein product is CASSLDDSSYEQYF.

This chain connects TRBV11-2 to TRBJ2-2; TRBD1 matches 7 bases. The CDR3 is made up of 16 amino acids. The J segment lost 3 bases and the V segment lost 5 bases, leaving 9 bases of the junction unmatched. CDR1 and CDR2 (germline): SGHAT, FQNNGV. As DNA, the CDR3 is TGTGCCAGCAGCGTTGGGGGACAGATTTACACCGGGGAGCTGTTTTTT. Translation gives CASSVGGQIYTGELFF. Complete variable domain (other parts from reference TRBV11-2 and TRBJ2-2): EAGVAQSPRYKIIEKRQSVAFWCNPISGHATLYWYQQILGQGPKLLIQFQNNGVVDDSQLPKDRFSAERLKGVDSTLKIQPAKLEDSAVYLCASSVGGQIYTGELFFGEGSRLTVL.

The V gene is TRBV13, the J gene TRBJ2-2, with D perhaps matching TRBD2 (6 bases). Per the germline V gene, CDR1 is PRHDT and CDR2 is FYEKMQ (reference sequence). The CDR3 sequence is 15 residues long. Between the trimmed V and J ends, which lost 1 base and 8 bases, there was a span of 14 bases. The CDR3 sequence is CASSLVRERSGELFF. The CDR3 coding sequence is TGTGCCAGCAGCTTAGTACGGGAGCGGTCAGGGGAGCTGTTTTTT.

This chain connects TRBV5-6 to TRBJ2-3; 8 nucleotides agree with TRBD1. Germline V gene data show CDR1 as SGHDT and CDR2 as YYEEEE. CDR3 length equals 15 residues. V gave up 4 bases and J gave up 5 bases; unmatched junction bases: 9. The DNA of the CDR3 is TGTGCCAGCAGCCTTGGCAGGGGGCGCAAAGATACGCAGTATTTT. Its translation is CASSLGRGRKDTQYF.

A remark on this clone: Other DNA variants within this sample encode the same CDR3. The rearrangement uses TRBV19 and TRBJ1-6; TRBD1 matches at 10 bases. CDR1 is LNHDA and CDR2 is SQIVND in the germline V gene (reference sequence). This CDR3 is 14 amino acids long. V was pared by 5 bases and J by 9 bases, with 4 bases of the junction left unmatched. In DNA, the CDR3 is TGTGCCAGTAGTCCGGGACAGGGGAGTTCACCCCTCCACTTT. As protein: CASSPGQGSSPLHF.

The chain recombines TRBV24-1 with TRBJ1-2; 10 nucleotides align to TRBD1. CDR3 size: 15 residues. From germline, CDR1 is KGHDR and CDR2 SFDVKD. V lost 5 bases and J lost 3; bases outside the gene matches: 5. The CDR3 region is CATSAPDRGDYGYTF. The CDR3 coding sequence is TGTGCCACCAGTGCCCCGGACAGGGGGGACTATGGCTACACCTTC.

For the CDR3, the DNA is TGCGCCAGCAACCCTAGCGGGAGTTTGCCCAATGAGCAGTTCTTC. Protein sequence: CASNPSGSLPNEQFF. The chain recombines TRBV5-1 with TRBJ2-1; 10 nucleotides line up with TRBD2. This CDR3 is built from 15 residues. The V gene end was trimmed by 6 bases and the J gene end by 6 bases; junction bases not matched to a gene: 9. CDR1 SGHRS and CDR2 YFSETQ come from the germline V gene.

The rearrangement joins TRBV5-1 to TRBJ1-1, with unresolved D. The germline V and J ends were trimmed by 0 bases and 7 bases, with 7 bases remaining between them. CDR3 length: 12 amino acids. The germline V gene has CDR1 SGHRS and CDR2 YFSETQ. The CDR3 DNA sequence: TGCGCCAGCAGCTTGGAAGGAGTTGAAGCTTTCTTT. As protein: CASSLEGVEAFF.

CDR3 in amino acids: CASRQEGGTGMDYGYTF. The CDR3 DNA reads as TGTGCCAGTAGGCAAGAAGGGGGGACAGGGATGGACTATGGCTACACCTTC. The chain recombines TRBV19 with TRBJ1-2; TRBD1 matches 9 bases. The germline CDR1 and CDR2 sequences are LNHDA and SQIVND (reference sequence). V lost 6 bases and J lost 3; bases outside the gene matches: 14. CDR3 length: 17 residues.

This sequence joins TRBV24-1 and TRBJ1-1, with D maybe TRBD1 (6 bases). The V gene's germline CDR1 is KGHDR and CDR2 SFDVKD. The V and J ends lost 3 bases and 3 bases respectively, with 10 bases between them. The CDR3 covers 14 residues. CDR3 nucleotide sequence: TGTGCCACCAGTGATGTGGGGGCGGACACTGAAGCTTTCTTT. Its protein is CATSDVGADTEAFF.

This chain links TRBV18 with TRBJ2-7; maybe TRBD1 (5 bases). V lost 3 bases to trimming and J lost 5 bases, with 17 bases between them. Germline V gene sequence: CDR1 KGHSH, CDR2 LQKENI. The CDR3 consists of 15 residues. The CDR3 sequence is CASSPLPRVDDEQYF. CDR3 sequence (DNA): TGTGCCAGCTCACCTCTCCCCAGGGTAGACGACGAGCAGTACTTC.

The chain recombines TRBV10-3 with TRBJ1-5; 7 nucleotides align to TRBD1. Germline V gene data show CDR1 as ENHRY and CDR2 as SYGVKD. This CDR3 is 11 amino acids long. Germline trimming cut 9 bases from V and 7 bases from J; bases unmatched to any gene: 3. CDR3 loop: CAMQGDQPQHF. The CDR3, as DNA: TGTGCCATGCAGGGGGACCAGCCCCAGCATTTT.

The rearrangement links TRBV19 to TRBJ1-5, with D tentatively TRBD1 (5 bases). Germline lookup yields CDR1 LNHDA and CDR2 SQIVND (reference sequence). The V gene lost 5 bases and the J gene lost 9 bases, with 14 bases spanning the gap. This CDR3 has 13 amino acids. The CDR3 protein is CASSWGEGGPQHF. CDR3 bases: TGTGCCAGTAGTTGGGGGGAGGGTGGGCCCCAGCATTTT.

The chain combines TRBV4-1 with TRBJ2-1; 7 bases line up with TRBD2. CDR1 and CDR2 from the germline V gene are MGHRA and YSYEKL. Trimming cost V 0 bases and J 9 bases; bases outside gene matches: 5. This CDR3 contains 14 residues. The CDR3 reads CASSQDGRGSEQFF. The CDR3 DNA follows: TGCGCCAGCAGCCAAGATGGGCGGGGGAGTGAGCAGTTCTTC.

The V gene is TRBV19, the J gene TRBJ1-1; D is uncertain. V was cut by 3 bases and J by 0 bases, with 5 bases left in between. Germline V gene sequence: CDR1 LNHDA, CDR2 SQIVND (reference sequence). This CDR3 comprises 13 residues. CDR3 protein: CASSMRVNTEAFF. In DNA, the CDR3 is TGTGCCAGTAGTATGAGGGTGAACACTGAAGCTTTCTTT.

This clone was counted only a few times. The rearrangement uses TRBV14 and TRBJ1-4, with D perhaps TRBD1 (6 bases). From germline, CDR1 is SGHDN and CDR2 FVKESK. V dropped 4 bases and J dropped 6 bases, with 15 bases sitting between them. The CDR3 runs 15 residues. In nucleotides, the CDR3 is TGTGCCAGCAGCCGAACAGGGTTCAGTTATGAAAAACTGTTTTTT. It yields the protein CASSRTGFSYEKLFF.

This chain joins TRBV11-2 and TRBJ2-3, with TRBD2 identical over 8 bases. CDR1 SGHAT and CDR2 FQNNGV come from the germline V gene. This CDR3 contains 14 residues. Losses at the gene ends were 1 base for V and 4 bases for J; bases not matched to a gene: 1. The CDR3 region has the DNA TGTGCCAGCAGCTTAGCGGGAGGGGCAGATACGCAGTATTTT. This encodes CASSLAGGADTQYF.

The CDR3 DNA reads as TGTGCCAGCAGCCAACAGGGACTATACTACGAGCAGTACTTC. Translated: CASSQQGLYYEQYF. The chain has TRBV3-1 (or the pseudogene TRBV3-2) and TRBJ2-7, with TRBD2 matching over 7 bases. CDR1 and CDR2 from the germline V gene are LGHDT and YNNKEL (reference sequence). This CDR3 is built from 14 residues. V lost 2 bases and J lost 3; bases outside the gene matches: 4.